These T cell receptor beta chains were read from a single sample in a study of T cells in Graves' hyperthyroidism and ophthalmopathy. TCRdb called the multiplex PCR reads again in MiXCR, with one record for every CDR3 protein. This sample carries under 400,000 distinct CDR3 sequences, approximately 25% of them seen once, and the ten largest clones take around 70%. Sequenced: blood. The receptors were gathered from a man aged 45 to 65 with Graves' hyperthyroidism. CDR3s include the opening cysteine and the closing phenylalanine or tryptophan. The order of the fields is D gene, V gene, J gene, CDR3 length, clone size, CDR3 protein, CDR3 DNA. A D gene is named only where the DNA matches it firmly. Only part of the rows carry a size: once, few, many, or a class if the clone is expanded.

d_call: NA
v_call: TRBV11-2
j_call: TRBJ1-1
cdr3_length: 13
clone_size: few
cdr3_aa: CASSPTQASGAFF
cdr3_nt: TGTGCCAGCAGTCCTACCCAGGCTTCTGGAGCTTTCTTT

d_call: TRBD1
v_call: TRBV28
j_call: TRBJ1-6
cdr3_length: 14
clone_size: many
cdr3_aa: CASRTGTGSQSLHF
cdr3_nt: TGTGCCAGCAGAACTGGGACAGGGAGTCAATCCCTCCACTTT

d_call: TRBD2
v_call: TRBV27
j_call: TRBJ2-1
cdr3_length: 15
clone_size: many
cdr3_aa: CASSLGLAGINEQFF
cdr3_nt: TGTGCCAGCAGTCTGGGACTAGCAGGAATCAATGAGCAGTTCTTC

d_call: NA
v_call: TRBV7-7
j_call: TRBJ2-2
cdr3_length: 13
clone_size: NA
cdr3_aa: CASSPSDTGELFF
cdr3_nt: TGTGCCAGCAGCCCCAGTGACACCGGGGAGCTGTTTTTT

d_call: TRBD1
v_call: TRBV19
j_call: TRBJ2-7
cdr3_length: 15
clone_size: few
cdr3_aa: CASSIADREGYEQYF
cdr3_nt: TGTGCCAGTAGTATCGCTGACAGGGAAGGCTACGAGCAGTACTTC

d_call: NA
v_call: TRBV29-1
j_call: TRBJ1-2
cdr3_length: 12
clone_size: NA
cdr3_aa: CSTSKGGDGYTF
cdr3_nt: TGCAGCACAAGCAAAGGGGGGGATGGCTACACCTTC

d_call: NA
v_call: TRBV3-1
j_call: TRBJ1-5
cdr3_length: 15
clone_size: many
cdr3_aa: CASSRGGEGGQPQHF
cdr3_nt: TGTGCCAGCAGCCGTGGGGGAGAAGGGGGTCAGCCCCAGCATTTT

d_call: TRBD2
v_call: TRBV7-8
j_call: TRBJ2-2
cdr3_length: 16
clone_size: few
cdr3_aa: CASSRMALAGTGELFF
cdr3_nt: TGTGCCAGCAGCCGAATGGCGCTAGCGGGCACCGGGGAGCTGTTTTTT

d_call: TRBD1
v_call: TRBV24-1
j_call: TRBJ1-5
cdr3_length: 16
clone_size: NA
cdr3_aa: CATSEGVGTGHQPQHF
cdr3_nt: TGTGCCACCAGTGAGGGGGTAGGGACAGGGCATCAGCCCCAGCATTTT

d_call: NA
v_call: TRBV30
j_call: TRBJ1-5
cdr3_length: 17
clone_size: few
cdr3_aa: CAWSVAGRAGSNQPQHF
cdr3_nt: TGTGCCTGGAGTGTAGCGGGCAGGGCGGGTAGCAATCAGCCCCAGCATTTT

d_call: NA
v_call: TRBV5-1
j_call: TRBJ1-1
cdr3_length: 13
clone_size: NA
cdr3_aa: CASSPTGITEAFF
cdr3_nt: TGCGCCAGCAGCCCTACAGGGATCACTGAAGCTTTCTTT

d_call: TRBD2
v_call: TRBV2
j_call: TRBJ2-7
cdr3_length: 12
clone_size: NA
cdr3_aa: CASMSGSYEQYF
cdr3_nt: TGTGCCAGCATGAGCGGGAGCTACGAGCAGTACTTC

d_call: NA
v_call: TRBV7-9
j_call: TRBJ2-3
cdr3_length: 14
clone_size: NA
cdr3_aa: CASSFGLYTDTQYF
cdr3_nt: TGTGCCAGCAGCTTTGGTCTCTACACAGATACGCAGTATTTT

d_call: NA
v_call: TRBV2
j_call: TRBJ2-5
cdr3_length: 15
clone_size: many
cdr3_aa: CASSAPPGHQETQYF
cdr3_nt: TGTGCCAGCAGTGCCCCCCCAGGACATCAAGAGACCCAGTACTTC

d_call: NA
v_call: TRBV7-9
j_call: TRBJ2-7
cdr3_length: 15
clone_size: many
cdr3_aa: CASSKPLGPPYEQYF
cdr3_nt: TGTGCCAGCAGCAAACCCCTAGGACCACCCTACGAGCAGTACTTC

d_call: NA
v_call: TRBV5-1
j_call: TRBJ1-6
cdr3_length: 14
clone_size: few
cdr3_aa: CASSLEGERSPLHF
cdr3_nt: TGCGCCAGCAGTCTCGAGGGCGAGAGGTCACCCCTCCACTTT

d_call: TRBD2
v_call: TRBV5-1
j_call: TRBJ2-1
cdr3_length: 18
clone_size: NA
cdr3_aa: CASSLGTSGRSSYNEQFF
cdr3_nt: TGCGCCAGCAGCTTGGGGACTAGCGGGAGAAGCTCCTACAATGAGCAGTTCTTC

d_call: TRBD2
v_call: TRBV14
j_call: TRBJ2-1
cdr3_length: 15
clone_size: NA
cdr3_aa: CASSQRQGLANEQFF
cdr3_nt: TGTGCCAGCAGCCAACGGCAGGGACTAGCGAATGAGCAGTTCTTC

d_call: NA
v_call: TRBV19
j_call: TRBJ2-2
cdr3_length: 15
clone_size: NA
cdr3_aa: CASSISRPGAGELFF
cdr3_nt: TGTGCCAGTAGTATCTCTCGTCCGGGCGCCGGGGAGCTGTTTTTT

d_call: NA
v_call: TRBV20-1
j_call: TRBJ2-1
cdr3_length: 14
clone_size: few
cdr3_aa: CSAGSERNYNEQFF
cdr3_nt: TGCAGTGCTGGGTCCGAACGAAACTACAATGAGCAGTTCTTC

d_call: TRBD2
v_call: TRBV6-1
j_call: TRBJ2-1
cdr3_length: 14
clone_size: NA
cdr3_aa: CASSKREGNNEQFF
cdr3_nt: TGTGCCAGCTCAAAGCGGGAGGGAAACAATGAGCAGTTCTTC

d_call: TRBD1
v_call: TRBV14
j_call: TRBJ2-3
cdr3_length: 17
clone_size: NA
cdr3_aa: CASSPGTGVIGTDTQYF
cdr3_nt: TGTGCCAGCAGCCCCGGGACAGGGGTAATAGGCACAGATACGCAGTATTTT

d_call: TRBD1
v_call: TRBV20-1
j_call: TRBJ2-4
cdr3_length: 17
clone_size: NA
cdr3_aa: CSARVFVGTGKEDIQYF
cdr3_nt: TGCAGTGCTAGAGTTTTCGTCGGGACAGGGAAGGAGGACATTCAGTACTTC

d_call: NA
v_call: TRBV7-9
j_call: TRBJ2-5
cdr3_length: 14
clone_size: few
cdr3_aa: CASSLAPRGETQYF
cdr3_nt: TGTGCCAGCAGCTTAGCTCCCAGGGGAGAGACCCAGTACTTC

d_call: NA
v_call: TRBV25-1
j_call: TRBJ1-1
cdr3_length: 12
clone_size: NA
cdr3_aa: CASSEGLAEAFF
cdr3_nt: TGTGCCAGCAGTGAAGGGCTCGCTGAAGCTTTCTTT

d_call: NA
v_call: TRBV19
j_call: TRBJ1-4
cdr3_length: 15
clone_size: few
cdr3_aa: CASTPWAGVNEKLFF
cdr3_nt: TGTGCCAGTACCCCTTGGGCAGGAGTCAATGAAAAACTGTTTTTT

d_call: NA
v_call: TRBV20-1
j_call: TRBJ2-1
cdr3_length: 12
clone_size: NA
cdr3_aa: CSASQAVLEQFF
cdr3_nt: TGCAGTGCTAGTCAAGCGGTACTTGAGCAGTTCTTC

d_call: NA
v_call: TRBV30
j_call: TRBJ1-1
cdr3_length: 13
clone_size: NA
cdr3_aa: CAWAQSMNTEAFF
cdr3_nt: TGTGCCTGGGCACAGAGCATGAACACTGAAGCTTTCTTT

d_call: NA
v_call: TRBV29-1
j_call: TRBJ2-1
cdr3_length: 14
clone_size: many
cdr3_aa: CSVEKDGNGYEQFF
cdr3_nt: TGCAGCGTTGAAAAGGACGGGAACGGGTATGAGCAGTTCTTC

d_call: TRBD2
v_call: TRBV28
j_call: TRBJ2-7
cdr3_length: 14
clone_size: few
cdr3_aa: CASSSGGLMYEQYF
cdr3_nt: TGTGCCAGCAGTTCGGGGGGGCTCATGTACGAGCAGTACTTC

d_call: NA
v_call: TRBV12-5
j_call: TRBJ1-3
cdr3_length: 11
clone_size: NA
cdr3_aa: CASGKGNTIYF
cdr3_nt: TGTGCTAGTGGAAAAGGAAACACCATATATTTT

d_call: NA
v_call: TRBV6-1
j_call: TRBJ2-7
cdr3_length: 15
clone_size: many
cdr3_aa: CASSDARASSYEQYF
cdr3_nt: TGTGCCAGCAGTGATGCCCGGGCTAGCTCCTACGAGCAGTACTTC

d_call: TRBD1
v_call: TRBV7-9
j_call: TRBJ1-1
cdr3_length: 14
clone_size: NA
cdr3_aa: CASRWTGENTEAFF
cdr3_nt: TGTGCCAGCAGGTGGACAGGGGAGAACACTGAAGCTTTCTTT

d_call: NA
v_call: TRBV11-2
j_call: TRBJ2-3
cdr3_length: 13
clone_size: many
cdr3_aa: CASSWTRGDTQYF
cdr3_nt: TGTGCCAGCAGCTGGACAAGGGGAGATACGCAGTATTTT

d_call: TRBD1
v_call: TRBV2
j_call: TRBJ2-3
cdr3_length: 12
clone_size: many
cdr3_aa: CASSVQGDTQYF
cdr3_nt: TGTGCCAGCAGTGTACAGGGGGATACGCAGTATTTT

d_call: NA
v_call: TRBV19
j_call: TRBJ1-4
cdr3_length: 12
clone_size: NA
cdr3_aa: CASSRDGKKLFF
cdr3_nt: TGTGCCAGTAGTAGGGACGGGAAAAAACTGTTTTTT

d_call: NA
v_call: TRBV10-3
j_call: TRBJ1-2
cdr3_length: 13
clone_size: few
cdr3_aa: CAISPGHDYGYTF
cdr3_nt: TGTGCCATCAGCCCGGGACACGACTATGGCTACACCTTC

d_call: NA
v_call: TRBV30
j_call: TRBJ1-4
cdr3_length: 14
clone_size: NA
cdr3_aa: CAWTNSGFSEKLFF
cdr3_nt: TGTGCCTGGACCAATTCTGGGTTTAGTGAAAAACTGTTTTTT

d_call: TRBD2
v_call: TRBV7-9
j_call: TRBJ2-3
cdr3_length: 15
clone_size: many
cdr3_aa: CASSVPGGRADTQYF
cdr3_nt: TGTGCCAGCAGTGTACCTGGCGGGAGGGCGGATACGCAGTATTTT

d_call: TRBD1
v_call: TRBV30
j_call: TRBJ1-4
cdr3_length: 14
clone_size: NA
cdr3_aa: CAWSLTGGWEKLFF
cdr3_nt: TGTGCCTGGAGTTTAACAGGGGGCTGGGAAAAACTGTTTTTT

d_call: NA
v_call: TRBV6-1
j_call: TRBJ1-2
cdr3_length: 14
clone_size: NA
cdr3_aa: CASSGSWGRHGYTF
cdr3_nt: TGTGCCAGCAGTGGGTCATGGGGGAGGCATGGCTACACCTTC

d_call: NA
v_call: TRBV5-1
j_call: TRBJ2-7
cdr3_length: 15
clone_size: NA
cdr3_aa: CASSLFQQGLNEQYF
cdr3_nt: TGCGCCAGCAGCTTGTTTCAGCAGGGGTTAAACGAGCAGTACTTC

d_call: NA
v_call: TRBV7-3
j_call: TRBJ2-4
cdr3_length: 16
clone_size: few
cdr3_aa: CASSETNGRTKNIQYF
cdr3_nt: TGTGCCAGCAGCGAGACGAATGGCCGGACCAAAAACATTCAGTACTTC

d_call: TRBD1
v_call: TRBV6-2/TRBV6-3
j_call: TRBJ2-3
cdr3_length: 15
clone_size: many
cdr3_aa: CASSMGRQGRDTQYF
cdr3_nt: TGTGCCAGCAGTATGGGGAGACAGGGTAGGGATACGCAGTATTTT

d_call: NA
v_call: TRBV9
j_call: TRBJ2-7
cdr3_length: 14
clone_size: NA
cdr3_aa: CASSFASDSYEQYF
cdr3_nt: TGTGCCAGCAGCTTCGCTTCGGACTCCTACGAGCAGTACTTC

d_call: NA
v_call: TRBV29-1
j_call: TRBJ2-7
cdr3_length: 13
clone_size: NA
cdr3_aa: CSAAGSSSYEQYF
cdr3_nt: TGCAGCGCTGCCGGGTCGAGCTCCTACGAGCAGTACTTC

d_call: TRBD1
v_call: TRBV6-1
j_call: TRBJ1-5
cdr3_length: 17
clone_size: NA
cdr3_aa: CASAGQGAALANQPQHF
cdr3_nt: TGTGCCAGCGCCGGACAGGGGGCTGCGTTAGCAAATCAGCCCCAGCATTTT

d_call: NA
v_call: TRBV7-2
j_call: TRBJ1-2
cdr3_length: 14
clone_size: many
cdr3_aa: CASSLAGGGYGYTF
cdr3_nt: TGTGCCAGCAGCTTAGCGGGGGGTGGCTATGGCTACACCTTC

d_call: TRBD1
v_call: TRBV24-1
j_call: TRBJ1-3
cdr3_length: 20
clone_size: NA
cdr3_aa: CATSDQRAQGQVSSGNTIYF
cdr3_nt: TGTGCCACCAGTGACCAACGAGCCCAAGGACAGGTTAGCTCTGGAAACACCATATATTTT

d_call: NA
v_call: TRBV20-1
j_call: TRBJ1-2
cdr3_length: 12
clone_size: NA
cdr3_aa: CSAIVGVAGYTF
cdr3_nt: TGCAGTGCCATAGTTGGAGTCGCTGGCTACACCTTC

d_call: TRBD1
v_call: TRBV28
j_call: TRBJ1-1
cdr3_length: 13
clone_size: many
cdr3_aa: CASSYGQVGEAFF
cdr3_nt: TGTGCCAGCAGTTACGGACAGGTCGGGGAAGCTTTCTTT

d_call: NA
v_call: TRBV5-1
j_call: TRBJ2-3
cdr3_length: 15
clone_size: many
cdr3_aa: CASSPGTGFTDTQYF
cdr3_nt: TGCGCCAGCAGCCCCGGGACGGGATTCACAGATACGCAGTATTTT

d_call: NA
v_call: TRBV2
j_call: TRBJ2-2
cdr3_length: 15
clone_size: few
cdr3_aa: CASSRQTNVAGELFF
cdr3_nt: TGTGCCAGCAGCCGACAGACCAACGTGGCCGGGGAGCTGTTTTTT

d_call: TRBD1
v_call: TRBV2
j_call: TRBJ2-3
cdr3_length: 15
clone_size: NA
cdr3_aa: CASRRQGLSTDTQYF
cdr3_nt: TGTGCCAGCAGACGACAGGGTCTTAGCACAGATACGCAGTATTTT

d_call: NA
v_call: TRBV5-1
j_call: TRBJ1-5
cdr3_length: 16
clone_size: few
cdr3_aa: CASSLEGGSGNQPQHF
cdr3_nt: TGCGCCAGCAGCTTGGAGGGGGGGTCGGGCAATCAGCCCCAGCATTTT

d_call: NA
v_call: TRBV5-1
j_call: TRBJ2-3
cdr3_length: 14
clone_size: few
cdr3_aa: CASRSQLEADTQYF
cdr3_nt: TGCGCCAGCAGATCCCAACTAGAGGCAGATACGCAGTATTTT

d_call: NA
v_call: TRBV18
j_call: TRBJ2-1
cdr3_length: 11
clone_size: NA
cdr3_aa: CASANRETQFF
cdr3_nt: TGTGCCAGCGCCAATCGGGAGACCCAGTTCTTC

d_call: NA
v_call: TRBV5-1
j_call: TRBJ1-1
cdr3_length: 14
clone_size: few
cdr3_aa: CASSLGRDYTEAFF
cdr3_nt: TGCGCCAGCAGCTTGGGGAGGGATTACACTGAAGCTTTCTTT

d_call: NA
v_call: TRBV28
j_call: TRBJ1-1
cdr3_length: 15
clone_size: NA
cdr3_aa: CASSVGGVENTEAFF
cdr3_nt: TGTGCCAGCAGTGTCGGGGGGGTGGAGAACACTGAAGCTTTCTTT

d_call: TRBD1
v_call: TRBV7-7
j_call: TRBJ2-5
cdr3_length: 15
clone_size: many
cdr3_aa: CASSLWGTGEETQYF
cdr3_nt: TGTGCTAGCAGCTTATGGGGGACAGGGGAAGAGACCCAGTACTTC